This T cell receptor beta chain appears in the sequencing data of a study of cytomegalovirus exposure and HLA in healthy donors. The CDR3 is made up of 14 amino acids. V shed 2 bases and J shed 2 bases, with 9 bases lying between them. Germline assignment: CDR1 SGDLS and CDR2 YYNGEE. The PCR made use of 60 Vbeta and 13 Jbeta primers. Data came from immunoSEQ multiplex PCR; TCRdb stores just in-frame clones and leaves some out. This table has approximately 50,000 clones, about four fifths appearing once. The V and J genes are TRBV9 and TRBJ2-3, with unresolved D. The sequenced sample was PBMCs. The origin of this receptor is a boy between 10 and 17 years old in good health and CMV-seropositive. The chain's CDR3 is CASSVSPYTDTQYF. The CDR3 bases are TGTGCCAGCAGCGTTAGTCCTTACACAGATACGCAGTATTTT.